This T cell receptor beta chain was sequenced in a study of identifying expanded T cells in peripheral blood. Study-wide results and limits: Approximately two-week clone count variance significantly increased as total template count grew. Differentially abundant clones: around 1.1 between replicates, 16.4 at roughly 13 days, 19 to 20 at four.

As to this clone: What it binds is not known.

Using immunoSEQ multiplex PCR, the repertoire was profiled, and TCRdb retains in-frame clones only, with some absent. The top ten clones hold approximately 2.6% of a sample with tens of thousands of clones, about 88% of them seen once. The CDR3 runs to 17 residues. Per germline, CDR1 LGHNT and CDR2 FRNRAP. The V end was cut by 3 bases, the J end by 0 bases, with 17 bases between. During the collection period, no donor immune events like infections were recorded. Input material: blood. The source is a person aged 18 to 75 in good health. The gene calls are TRBV12-5 and TRBJ2-5; D is tentatively TRBD1 or TRBD2 (6 bases each). The CDR3 spells CASGLGHDGGYQETQYF. The CDR3, as DNA: TGTGCTAGTGGTTTAGGACATGACGGGGGCTACCAAGAGACCCAGTACTTC.